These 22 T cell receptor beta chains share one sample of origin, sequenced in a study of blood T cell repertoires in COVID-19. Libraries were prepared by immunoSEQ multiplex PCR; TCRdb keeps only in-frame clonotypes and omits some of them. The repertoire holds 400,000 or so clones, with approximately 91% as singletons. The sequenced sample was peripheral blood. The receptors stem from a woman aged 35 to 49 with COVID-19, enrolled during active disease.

This CDR3 is CASSKCGFSTREAFF. CDR3 DNA: TGTGCCAGCAGCAAGTGCGGTTTTTCGACGCGTGAAGCTTTCTTT. The chain combines TRBV21-1 with TRBJ1-1. TRBV21-1 is listed as a pseudogene. The CDR3 totals 15 residues.

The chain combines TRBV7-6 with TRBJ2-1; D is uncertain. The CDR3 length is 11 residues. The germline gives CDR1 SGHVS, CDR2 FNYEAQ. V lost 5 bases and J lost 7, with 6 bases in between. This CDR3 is CASSLGNEQFF. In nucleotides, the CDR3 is TGTGCCAGCAGCCTCGGGAATGAGCAGTTCTTC.

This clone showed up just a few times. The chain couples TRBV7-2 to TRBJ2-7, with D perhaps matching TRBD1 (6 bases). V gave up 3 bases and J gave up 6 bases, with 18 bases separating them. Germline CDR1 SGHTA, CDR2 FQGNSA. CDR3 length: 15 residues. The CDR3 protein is CASSFKGPRGGEQYF. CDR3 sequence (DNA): TGTGCCAGCAGCTTTAAGGGACCCCGAGGGGGCGAGCAGTACTTC.

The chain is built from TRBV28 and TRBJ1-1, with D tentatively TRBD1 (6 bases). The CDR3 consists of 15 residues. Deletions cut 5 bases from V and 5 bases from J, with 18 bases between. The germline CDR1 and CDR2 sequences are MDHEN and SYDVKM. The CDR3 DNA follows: TGTGCCAGCAGTAACCGAGGGGGGGCGCGTACTGAAGCTTTCTTT. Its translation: CASSNRGGARTEAFF.

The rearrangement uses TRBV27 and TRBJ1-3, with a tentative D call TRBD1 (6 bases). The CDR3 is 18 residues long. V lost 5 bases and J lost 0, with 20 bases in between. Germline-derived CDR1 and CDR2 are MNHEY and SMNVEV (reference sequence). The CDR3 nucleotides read TGTGCCAGCAGTCCCCTTACTCAGACAGGCCTCTCTGGAAACACCATATATTTT. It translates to CASSPLTQTGLSGNTIYF.

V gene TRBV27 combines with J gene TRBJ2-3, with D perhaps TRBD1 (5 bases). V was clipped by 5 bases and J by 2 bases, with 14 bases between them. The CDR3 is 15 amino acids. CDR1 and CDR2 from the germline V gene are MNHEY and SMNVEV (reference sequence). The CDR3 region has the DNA TGTGCCAGCAGTCCCCGACAGAGCTCCACAGATACGCAGTATTTT. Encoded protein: CASSPRQSSTDTQYF.

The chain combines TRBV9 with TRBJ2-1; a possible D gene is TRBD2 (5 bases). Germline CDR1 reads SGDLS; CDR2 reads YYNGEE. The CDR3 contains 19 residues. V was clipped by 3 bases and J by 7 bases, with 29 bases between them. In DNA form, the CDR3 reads TGTGCCAGCAGCGGAAGACCCCGGGAAGGAGCGTCTGTTTGGAATGAGCAGTTCTTC. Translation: CASSGRPREGASVWNEQFF.

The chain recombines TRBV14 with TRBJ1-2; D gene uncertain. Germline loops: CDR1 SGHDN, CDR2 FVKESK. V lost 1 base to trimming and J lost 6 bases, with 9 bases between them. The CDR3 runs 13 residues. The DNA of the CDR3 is TGTGCCAGCAGCCAAGGGAGAGTGAATGGCTACACCTTC. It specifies CASSQGRVNGYTF. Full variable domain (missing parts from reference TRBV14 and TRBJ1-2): EAGVTQFPSHSVIEKGQTVTLRCDPISGHDNLYWYRRVMGKEIKFLLHFVKESKQDESGMPNNRFLAERTGGTYSTLKVQPAELEDSGVYFCASSQGRVNGYTFGSGTRLTVV.

CDR3 DNA sequence: TGTGCCAGCACCCGACAGGGGGGCTTTAACACTGAAGCTTTCTTT. Translated, it gives CASTRQGGFNTEAFF. This chain connects TRBV27 to TRBJ1-1; TRBD1 aligns across 9 bases. V trimming: 7 bases; J trimming: 2 bases; junction bases outside the gene matches: 8. Looked up from germline, CDR1 is MNHEY and CDR2 is SMNVEV (reference sequence). This CDR3 spans 15 amino acids.

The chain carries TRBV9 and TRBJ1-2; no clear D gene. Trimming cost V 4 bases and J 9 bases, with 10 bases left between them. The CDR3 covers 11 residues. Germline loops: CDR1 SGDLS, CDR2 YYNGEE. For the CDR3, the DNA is TGTGCCAGCAGCCTTAGTCAAAGCTACACCTTC. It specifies CASSLSQSYTF.

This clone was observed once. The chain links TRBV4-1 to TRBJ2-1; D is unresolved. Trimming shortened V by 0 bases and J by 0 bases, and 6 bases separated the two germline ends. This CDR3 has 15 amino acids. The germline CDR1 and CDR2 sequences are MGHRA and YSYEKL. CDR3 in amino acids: CASSQEQSSYNEQFF. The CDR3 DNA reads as TGCGCCAGCAGCCAAGAACAGAGCTCCTACAATGAGCAGTTCTTC.

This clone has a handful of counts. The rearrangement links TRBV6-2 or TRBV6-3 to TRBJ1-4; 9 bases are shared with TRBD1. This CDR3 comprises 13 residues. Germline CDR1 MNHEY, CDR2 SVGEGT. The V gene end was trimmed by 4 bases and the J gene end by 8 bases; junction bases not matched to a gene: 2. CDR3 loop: CASSWTGDEKLFF. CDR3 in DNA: TGTGCCAGCAGTTGGACAGGGGACGAAAAACTGTTTTTT.

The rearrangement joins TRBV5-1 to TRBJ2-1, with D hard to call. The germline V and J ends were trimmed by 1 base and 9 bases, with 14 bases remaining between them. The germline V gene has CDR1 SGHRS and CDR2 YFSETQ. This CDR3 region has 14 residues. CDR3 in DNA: TGCGCCAGCAGCTTGAGGAGTCTCGGAAGTGAGCAGTTCTTC. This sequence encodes CASSLRSLGSEQFF.

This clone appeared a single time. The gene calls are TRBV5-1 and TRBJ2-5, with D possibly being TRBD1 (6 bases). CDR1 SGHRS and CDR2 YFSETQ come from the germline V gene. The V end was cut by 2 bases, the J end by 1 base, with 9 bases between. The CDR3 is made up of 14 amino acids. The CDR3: CASSFQGIQETQYF. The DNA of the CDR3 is TGCGCCAGCAGCTTCCAGGGGATCCAAGAGACCCAGTACTTC.

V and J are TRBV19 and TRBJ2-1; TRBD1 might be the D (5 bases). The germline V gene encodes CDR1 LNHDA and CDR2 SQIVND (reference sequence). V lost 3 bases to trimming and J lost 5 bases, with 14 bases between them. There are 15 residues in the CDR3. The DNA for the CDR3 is TGTGCCAGTAGTATCAGGGTAGGACGGGACAATGAGCAGTTCTTC. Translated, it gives CASSIRVGRDNEQFF. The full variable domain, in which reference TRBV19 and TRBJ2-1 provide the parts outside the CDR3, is DGGITQSPKYLFRKEGQNVTLSCEQNLNHDAMYWYRQDPGQGLRLIYYSQIVNDFQKGDIAEGYSVSREKKESFPLTVTSAQKNPTAFYLCASSIRVGRDNEQFFGPGTRLTVL.

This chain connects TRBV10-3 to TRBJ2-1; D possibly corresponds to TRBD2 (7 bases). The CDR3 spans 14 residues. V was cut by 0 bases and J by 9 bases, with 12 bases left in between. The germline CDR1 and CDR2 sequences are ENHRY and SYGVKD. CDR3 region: CAISESGGRTEQFF. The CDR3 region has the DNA TGTGCCATCAGTGAGTCCGGGGGGCGGACTGAGCAGTTCTTC.

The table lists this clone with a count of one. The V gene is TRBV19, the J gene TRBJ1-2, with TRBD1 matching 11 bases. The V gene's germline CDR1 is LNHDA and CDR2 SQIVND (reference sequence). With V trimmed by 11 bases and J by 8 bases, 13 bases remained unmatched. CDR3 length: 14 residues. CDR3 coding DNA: TGTGCCGGAGCTCCGGGACAGGGGGGTGGAGGCTACACCTTC. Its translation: CAGAPGQGGGGYTF.

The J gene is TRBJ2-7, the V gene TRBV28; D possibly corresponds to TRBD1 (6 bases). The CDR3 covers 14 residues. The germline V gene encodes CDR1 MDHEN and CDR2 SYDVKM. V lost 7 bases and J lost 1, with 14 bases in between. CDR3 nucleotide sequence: TGTGCCAGCACCCCCGAGGGGGTATCCTACGAGCAGTACTTC. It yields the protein CASTPEGVSYEQYF.

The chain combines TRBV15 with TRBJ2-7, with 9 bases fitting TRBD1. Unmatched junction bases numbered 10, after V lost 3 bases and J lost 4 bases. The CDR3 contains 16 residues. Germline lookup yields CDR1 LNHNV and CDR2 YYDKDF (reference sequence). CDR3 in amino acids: CATSRRGTGTFYEQYF. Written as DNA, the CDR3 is TGTGCCACCAGCAGGAGGGGGACAGGGACATTTTACGAGCAGTACTTC.

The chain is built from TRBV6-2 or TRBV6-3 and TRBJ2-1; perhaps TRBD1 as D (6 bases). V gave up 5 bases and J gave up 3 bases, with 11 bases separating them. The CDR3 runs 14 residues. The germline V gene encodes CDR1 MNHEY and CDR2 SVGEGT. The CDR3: CASSGQGFYNEQFF. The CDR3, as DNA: TGTGCCAGCAGTGGTCAGGGGTTCTACAATGAGCAGTTCTTC.

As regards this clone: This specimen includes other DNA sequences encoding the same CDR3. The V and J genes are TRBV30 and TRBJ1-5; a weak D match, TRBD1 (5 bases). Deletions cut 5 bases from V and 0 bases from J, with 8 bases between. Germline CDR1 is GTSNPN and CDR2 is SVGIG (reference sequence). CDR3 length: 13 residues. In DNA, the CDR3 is TGTGCCTGGGACAGTTATAGCAATCAGCCCCAGCATTTT. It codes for CAWDSYSNQPQHF.

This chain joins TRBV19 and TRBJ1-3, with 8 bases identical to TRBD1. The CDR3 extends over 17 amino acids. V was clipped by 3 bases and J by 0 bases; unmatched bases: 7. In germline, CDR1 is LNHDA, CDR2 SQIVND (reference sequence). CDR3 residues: CASSIPGQAYSGNTIYF. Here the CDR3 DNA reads TGTGCCAGTAGTATTCCGGGACAGGCGTACTCTGGAAACACCATATATTTT.